Sequencing of this T cell receptor (beta chain) was carried out in a study of blood T cells in healthy people across ages. This clonotype appeared a single time. Relative to the germline gene, one junction end is altered; a read error may explain this. The second PCR ran roughly 6 to 12 cycles with a sample-barcoded 5' primer and J-beta primers. TCRdb processed the 5' RACE reads anew with MiXCR; each CDR3 protein has one entry. The sample has 600,000 to 900,000 distinct CDR3 sequences; about a quarter are singletons. Another study also made use of these data, one on T cells of mothers and their children. From that study: All donors were healthy and Caucasian; they were a few mothers and their six children.

What was sequenced was blood. The clonotype comes from a boy younger than 18 in good health.

CDR3 loop: CASSHPGGYGQYF. CDR3 sequence (DNA): TGCGCCAGCAGCCACCCGGGAGGCTACGGGCAGTACTTC. The rearrangement joins TRBV4-1 to TRBJ2-7, with 7 positions matching TRBD2. The CDR3 covers 13 residues. The germline CDR1 and CDR2 sequences are MGHRA and YSYEKL.